This T cell receptor (beta chain) appears in the sequencing data of a study of OX40 agonist ivuxolimab in advanced cancers. The CDR3 has 13 residues. Between the trimmed V and J ends, which lost 3 bases and 1 base, there was a span of 9 bases. Germline-derived CDR1 and CDR2 are SQVTM and ANQGSEA. The protocol was immunoSEQ multiplex PCR, while the TCRdb copy is restricted to in-frame clones and leaves out a portion. The sample has roughly 48,000 clones, around 89% seen once; the top ten hold 25% to 40%. The sequencing here drew on CD4+ or CD8+ T cells sorted from blood, taken in a trial of the OX40 agonist ivuxolimab. The V call is TRBV29-1, the J call TRBJ2-5, with D uncertain. The clonotype was recovered from an adult with an advanced solid tumor such as melanoma, head and neck, liver or kidney cancer. CDR3 residues: CSVDTLGQETQYF. The CDR3 coding sequence is TGCAGCGTTGATACTTTGGGCCAAGAGACCCAGTACTTC.